The 17 T cell receptor beta chains given below trace back to one sample, sequenced in a study of human T cells and chemical hapten exposure. Time point: pre-sensitization, week 0. The treatment denotes: therapeutic diphenylcyclopropenone sensitization with weekly scalp DPC. TCRdb fed the RACE reads into MiXCR, producing one record per CDR3 protein. The sample holds 190,000 or so distinct CDR3 sequences, around 30% seen once. The sequenced sample was whole blood, obtained in connection with sensitization to the hapten diphenylcyclopropenone (DPC). The receptors come from a woman aged 25 to 39 with alopecia areata. Some clones in this sample may be carry-over from other donors' samples.

The chain has TRBV9 and TRBJ2-2; D may match TRBD1 or TRBD2 (5 bases each). This CDR3 spans 17 amino acids. V was trimmed by 0 bases and J by 1 base, leaving 13 bases between them. CDR1 SGDLS and CDR2 YYNGEE come from the germline V gene. The CDR3 here is CASSVGGTGKNTGELFF. Here the CDR3 DNA reads TGTGCCAGCAGCGTAGGGGGGACCGGGAAGAACACCGGGGAGCTGTTTTTT. Complete variable domain (other parts from reference TRBV9 and TRBJ2-2): DSGVTQTPKHLITATGQRVTLRCSPRSGDLSVYWYQQSLDQGLQFLIQYYNGEERAKGNILERFSAQQFPDLHSELNLSSLELGDSALYFCASSVGGTGKNTGELFFGEGSRLTVL.

This chain connects TRBV6-1 to TRBJ1-5; D is undetermined. The V gene lost 3 bases and the J gene lost 1 base, with 7 bases spanning the gap. The CDR3 contains 14 residues. The germline gives CDR1 MNHNS, CDR2 SASEGT. The chain's CDR3 is CASSELDSNQPQHF. CDR3 DNA: TGTGCCAGCAGTGAGCTGGACAGCAATCAGCCCCAGCATTTT.

This chain links TRBV29-1 with TRBJ2-7, with D possibly being TRBD2 (7 bases). The CDR3 runs 14 residues. The V end was cut by 4 bases, the J end by 5 bases, with 18 bases between. Germline V lookup: CDR1 SQVTM, CDR2 ANQGSEA. CDR3 bases: TGCAGCGTTGGAGGTGGGGGGGCGAACAACGAGCAGTACTTC. This codes for CSVGGGGANNEQYF.

This clonotype was counted between two and nine times. V gene TRBV20-1 combines with J gene TRBJ2-7; D is possibly TRBD2 (5 bases). CDR3 length: 13 amino acids. The germline V gene has CDR1 DFQATT and CDR2 SNEGSKA (reference sequence). With 6 bases removed from V and 0 bases from J, the gap between germline ends came to 12 bases. CDR3 sequence: CSAELGSSYEQYF. CDR3 nucleotide sequence: TGCAGTGCGGAGTTGGGGAGCTCCTACGAGCAGTACTTC.

This clonotype was found a few times. The V and J genes are TRBV29-1 and TRBJ2-5; the match to TRBD1 covers 8 bases. J lost 7 bases, V lost 4 bases, and 8 bases had no gene match. Germline V gene data show CDR1 as SQVTM and CDR2 as ANQGSEA. The CDR3 runs to 13 residues. CDR3 in DNA: TGCAGCGTTGGGTACAGGGGGAGTGGGACCCAGTACTTC. This encodes CSVGYRGSGTQYF.

The chain is built from TRBV25-1 and TRBJ2-3, with D possibly being TRBD1 or TRBD2 (5 bases each). CDR3 length: 14 amino acids. Trimming took 6 bases from V and 6 from J, leaving 16 bases between them. Germline assignment: CDR1 MGHDK and CDR2 SYGVNS. This CDR3 is CASSFGTAADTQYF. Here the CDR3 DNA reads TGTGCCAGCAGCTTCGGGACCGCAGCGGATACGCAGTATTTT.

This rearrangement joins TRBV7-9 to TRBJ1-6; D possibly corresponds to TRBD1 (5 bases). Trimming took 8 bases from V and 7 from J, leaving 18 bases between them. Germline V gene lookup returns CDR1 SEHNR and CDR2 FQNEAQ (reference sequence). The CDR3 runs 15 residues. Written as DNA, the CDR3 is TGTGCCAGCTCTCCGTCGCGGGACCTAAATTCACCCCTCCACTTT. Encoded protein: CASSPSRDLNSPLHF.

This clonotype was found a few times. V is TRBV7-2 and J is TRBJ2-7, with D uncertain. V shed 5 bases and J shed 7 bases, with 12 bases lying between them. CDR3 size: 12 residues. CDR1 and CDR2 (germline): SGHTA, FQGNSA. The CDR3 loop reads CASSPSTGEQYF. In nucleotides, the CDR3 is TGTGCCAGCAGCCCCTCTACCGGGGAGCAGTACTTC. The whole variable domain, filled in from reference TRBV7-2 and TRBJ2-7, reads GAGVSQSPSNKVTEKGKDVELRCDPISGHTALYWYRQSLGQGLEFLIYFQGNSAPDKSGLPSDRFSAERTGGSVSTLTIQRTQQEDSAVYLCASSPSTGEQYFGPGTRLTVT.

This clonotype turned up a few times. This chain joins TRBV25-1 and TRBJ2-7, with D perhaps matching TRBD1 (6 bases). The V gene's germline CDR1 is MGHDK and CDR2 SYGVNS. V lost 6 bases to trimming and J lost 0 bases, with 9 bases between them. The CDR3 sequence is 13 residues long. The CDR3 here is CASRGHPSYEQYF. CDR3 in DNA: TGTGCCAGCAGGGGACACCCCTCCTACGAGCAGTACTTC.

This chain links TRBV7-7 with TRBJ2-5; TRBD1 aligns across 7 bases. Germline assignment: CDR1 SSHAT and CDR2 FNYEAQ (reference sequence). Trimming removed 5 bases from V and 5 bases from J; junction bases left unmatched: 11. There are 15 residues in the CDR3. The CDR3 loop reads CASSPDRVSGETQYF. The CDR3 DNA reads as TGTGCCAGCAGCCCTGACAGGGTTTCGGGGGAGACCCAGTACTTC.

This chain connects TRBV6-2 or TRBV6-3 to TRBJ2-6; D gene uncertain. Per the germline V gene, CDR1 is MNHEY and CDR2 is SVGEGT. With 7 bases removed from V and 0 bases from J, the gap between germline ends came to 4 bases. The CDR3 runs 13 residues. CDR3 bases: TGTGCCAGCATGGGCTCTGGGGCCAACGTCCTGACTTTC. Protein sequence: CASMGSGANVLTF.

The V call is TRBV29-1, the J call TRBJ1-1; D is possibly TRBD1 (6 bases). Trimming cost V 4 bases and J 4 bases, with 13 bases left between them. The CDR3 contains 13 residues. Germline CDR1 is SQVTM and CDR2 is ANQGSEA. CDR3: CSVVQQGTTEAFF. The DNA of the CDR3 is TGCAGCGTTGTTCAACAGGGAACCACTGAAGCTTTCTTT.

The rearrangement joins TRBV24-1 to TRBJ2-1; D is possibly TRBD2 (6 bases). Germline CDR1 is KGHDR and CDR2 is SFDVKD. The V end lost 0 bases, the J end lost 0 bases, and 11 bases lay between the germline ends. The CDR3 is 17 residues long. The chain's CDR3 is CATSDLQLRGSYNEQFF. The CDR3, as DNA: TGTGCCACCAGTGATTTGCAGTTGCGGGGCTCCTACAATGAGCAGTTCTTC.

This clonotype was detected a few times. V and J are TRBV7-2 and TRBJ1-2; D may be TRBD1 (5 bases). This CDR3 contains 13 residues. From germline, CDR1 is SGHTA and CDR2 FQGNSA. Between the trimmed V and J ends, which lost 5 bases and 8 bases, there was a span of 15 bases. The CDR3 region is CASSRNQGGGYTF. The CDR3 DNA reads as TGTGCCAGCAGCCGGAATCAGGGCGGCGGCTACACCTTC. Full variable domain (remainder filled in from reference TRBV7-2 and TRBJ1-2): GAGVSQSPSNKVTEKGKDVELRCDPISGHTALYWYRQSLGQGLEFLIYFQGNSAPDKSGLPSDRFSAERTGGSVSTLTIQRTQQEDSAVYLCASSRNQGGGYTFGSGTRLTVV.

The chain is built from TRBV28 and TRBJ2-2; D is unresolved. Trimming shortened V by 2 bases and J by 9 bases, and 13 bases separated the two germline ends. The CDR3 totals 14 residues. CDR1 is MDHEN and CDR2 is SYDVKM in the germline V gene. The CDR3 coding sequence is TGTGCCAGCAGTTTACAGAAAGAATCCCGGGAGCTGTTTTTT. Translating gives CASSLQKESRELFF.

Concerning this clonotype: The DNA is omitted, as the CDR3 cannot be located on it reliably, and the CDR3 follows TCRdb's listing. The chain uses TRBV7-5 and TRBJ2-1; the table's D gene call, TRBD2, was not cross checked with the DNA. TRBV7-5 is a pseudogene. The CDR3 spans 19 amino acids, including both terminal residues. CDR3 residues: CISVPEAYRLAGGRDEQFF.

This clonotype came up a few times. The chain links TRBV5-1 to TRBJ2-1; TRBD1 matches 7 bases. J was trimmed by 0 bases and V by 4 bases; bases with no gene match: 4. The germline CDR1 and CDR2 sequences are SGHRS and YFSETQ. The CDR3 spans 15 residues. The CDR3 DNA is TGCGCCAGCAGCCGGGACAGCCGCTCCTACAATGAGCAGTTCTTC. This encodes CASSRDSRSYNEQFF. Full variable domain (remainder filled in from reference TRBV5-1 and TRBJ2-1): KAGVTQTPRYLIKTRGQQVTLSCSPISGHRSVSWYQQTPGQGLQFLFEYFSETQRNKGNFPGRFSGRQFSNSRSEMNVSTLELGDSALYLCASSRDSRSYNEQFFGPGTRLTVL.